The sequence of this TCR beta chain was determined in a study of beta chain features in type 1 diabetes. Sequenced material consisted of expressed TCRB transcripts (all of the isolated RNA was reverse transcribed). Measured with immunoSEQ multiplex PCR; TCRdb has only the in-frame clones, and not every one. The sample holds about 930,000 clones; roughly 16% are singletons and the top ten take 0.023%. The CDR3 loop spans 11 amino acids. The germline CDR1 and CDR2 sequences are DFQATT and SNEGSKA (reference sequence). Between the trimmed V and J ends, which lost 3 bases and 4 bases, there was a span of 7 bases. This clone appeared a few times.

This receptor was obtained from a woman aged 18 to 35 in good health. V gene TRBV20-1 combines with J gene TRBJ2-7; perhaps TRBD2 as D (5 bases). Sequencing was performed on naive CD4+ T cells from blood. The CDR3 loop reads CSASWRYEQYF. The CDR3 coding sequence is TGCAGTGCTAGTTGGAGGTACGAGCAGTACTTC.